This T cell receptor beta chain comes out of a study of response to subunit inactivated influenza vaccine. TCRdb processed the RT-PCR reads anew with MiXCR; each CDR3 protein has one entry. Here the sample spans a few hundred thousand distinct CDR3 sequences, approximately 15% being singletons. The CDR3 sequence is 13 residues long. Trimming left V 7 bases short and J 2 bases short, with 10 bases between. The sequencing here drew on PBMCs from blood, taken approximately 12 days after vaccination. The chain uses TRBV12-3 or TRBV12-4 and TRBJ2-3; D gene ambiguous. This sequence originates from a man between 45 and 60 years old who received an inactivated influenza vaccine. The chain's CDR3 is CASTPYITDTQYF. The DNA of the CDR3 is TGTGCCAGCACCCCGTATATCACAGATACGCAGTATTTT.